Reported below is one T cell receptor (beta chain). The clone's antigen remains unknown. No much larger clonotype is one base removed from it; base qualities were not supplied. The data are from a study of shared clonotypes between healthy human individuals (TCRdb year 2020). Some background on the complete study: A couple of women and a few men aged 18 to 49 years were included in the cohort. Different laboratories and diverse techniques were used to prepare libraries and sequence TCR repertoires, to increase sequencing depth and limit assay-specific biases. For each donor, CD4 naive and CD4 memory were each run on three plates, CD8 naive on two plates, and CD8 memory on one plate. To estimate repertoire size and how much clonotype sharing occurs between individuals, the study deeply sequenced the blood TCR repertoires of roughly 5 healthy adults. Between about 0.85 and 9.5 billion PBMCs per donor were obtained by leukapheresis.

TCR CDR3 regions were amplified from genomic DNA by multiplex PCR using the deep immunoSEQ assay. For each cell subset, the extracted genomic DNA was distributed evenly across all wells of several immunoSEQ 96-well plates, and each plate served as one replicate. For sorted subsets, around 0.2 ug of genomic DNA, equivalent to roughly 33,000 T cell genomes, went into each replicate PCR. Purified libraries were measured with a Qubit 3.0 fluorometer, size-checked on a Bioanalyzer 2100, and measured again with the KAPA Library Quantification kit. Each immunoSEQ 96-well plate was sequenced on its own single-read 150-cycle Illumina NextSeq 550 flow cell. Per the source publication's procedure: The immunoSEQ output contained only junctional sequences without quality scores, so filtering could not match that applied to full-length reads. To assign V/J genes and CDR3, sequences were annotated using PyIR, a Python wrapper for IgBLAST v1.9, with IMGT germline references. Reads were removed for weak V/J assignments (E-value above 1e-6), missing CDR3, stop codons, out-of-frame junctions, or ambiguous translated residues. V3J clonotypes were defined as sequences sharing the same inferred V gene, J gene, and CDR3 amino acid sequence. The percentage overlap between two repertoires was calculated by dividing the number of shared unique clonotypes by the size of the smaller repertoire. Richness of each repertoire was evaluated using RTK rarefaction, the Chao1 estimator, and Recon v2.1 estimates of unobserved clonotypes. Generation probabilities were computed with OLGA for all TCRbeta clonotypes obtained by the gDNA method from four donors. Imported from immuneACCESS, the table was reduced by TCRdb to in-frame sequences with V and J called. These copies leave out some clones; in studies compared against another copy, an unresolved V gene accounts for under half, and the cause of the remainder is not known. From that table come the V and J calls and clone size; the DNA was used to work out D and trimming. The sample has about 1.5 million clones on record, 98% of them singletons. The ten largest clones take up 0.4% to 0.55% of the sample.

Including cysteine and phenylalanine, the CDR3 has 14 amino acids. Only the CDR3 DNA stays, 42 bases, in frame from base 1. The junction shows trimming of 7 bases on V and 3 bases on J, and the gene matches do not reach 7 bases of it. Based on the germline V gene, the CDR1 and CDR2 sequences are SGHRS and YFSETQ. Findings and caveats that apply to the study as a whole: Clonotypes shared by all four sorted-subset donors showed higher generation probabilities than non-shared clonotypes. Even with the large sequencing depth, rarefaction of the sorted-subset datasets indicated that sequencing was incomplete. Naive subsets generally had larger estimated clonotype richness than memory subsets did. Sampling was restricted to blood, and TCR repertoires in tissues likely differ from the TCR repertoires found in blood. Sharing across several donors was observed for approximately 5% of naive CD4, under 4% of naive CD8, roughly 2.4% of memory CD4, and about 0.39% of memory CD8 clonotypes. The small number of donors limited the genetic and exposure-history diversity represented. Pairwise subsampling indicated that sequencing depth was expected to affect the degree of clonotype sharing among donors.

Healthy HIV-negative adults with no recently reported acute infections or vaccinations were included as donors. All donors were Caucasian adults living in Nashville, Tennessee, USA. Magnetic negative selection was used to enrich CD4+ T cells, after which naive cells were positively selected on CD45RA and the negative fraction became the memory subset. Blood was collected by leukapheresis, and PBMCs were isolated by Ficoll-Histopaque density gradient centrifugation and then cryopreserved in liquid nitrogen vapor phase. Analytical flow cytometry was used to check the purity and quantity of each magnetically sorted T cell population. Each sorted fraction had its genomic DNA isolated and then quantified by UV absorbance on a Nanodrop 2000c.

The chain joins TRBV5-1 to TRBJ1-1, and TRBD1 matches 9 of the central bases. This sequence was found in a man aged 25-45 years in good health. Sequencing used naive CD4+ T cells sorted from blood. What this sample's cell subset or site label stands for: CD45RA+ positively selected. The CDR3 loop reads CASCLTGGDTEAFF. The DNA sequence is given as TGCGCCAGCTGCCTGACAGGGGGGGACACTGAAGCTTTCTTT.